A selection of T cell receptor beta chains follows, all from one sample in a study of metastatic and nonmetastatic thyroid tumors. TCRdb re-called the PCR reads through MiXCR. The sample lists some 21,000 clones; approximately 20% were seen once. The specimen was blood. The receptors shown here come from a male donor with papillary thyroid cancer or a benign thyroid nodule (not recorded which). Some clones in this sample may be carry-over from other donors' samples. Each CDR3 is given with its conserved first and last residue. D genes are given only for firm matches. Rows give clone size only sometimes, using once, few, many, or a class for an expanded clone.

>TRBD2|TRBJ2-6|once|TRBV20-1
CSARPGGTSGANVLTF
TGCAGTGCCAGGCCGGGGGGAACCTCTGGGGCCAACGTCCTGACTTTC
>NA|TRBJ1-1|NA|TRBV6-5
CASSYYGRTNTEAFF
TGTGCCAGCAGTTATTACGGCAGAACCAACACTGAAGCTTTCTTT
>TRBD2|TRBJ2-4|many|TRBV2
CASSELAGGVNIQYF
TGTGCCAGCAGTGAGCTAGCGGGAGGGGTAAACATTCAGTACTTC
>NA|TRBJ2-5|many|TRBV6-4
CASSNKLETQYF
TGTGCCAGCAGTAACAAATTGGAGACCCAGTACTTC
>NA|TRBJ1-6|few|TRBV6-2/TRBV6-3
CASSSYNSPLHF
TGTGCCAGCAGTTCATATAATTCACCCCTCCACTTT
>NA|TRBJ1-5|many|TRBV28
CASSFKGRHQPQHF
TGTGCCAGCAGTTTTAAGGGTAGACATCAGCCCCAGCATTTT
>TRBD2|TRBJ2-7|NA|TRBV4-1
CASSQTASGGTPYEQYF
TGCGCCAGCAGCCAGACAGCTAGCGGGGGGACCCCCTACGAGCAGTACTTC
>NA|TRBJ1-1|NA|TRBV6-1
CASSEYPQGPNTEAFF
TGTGCCAGCAGTGAATACCCCCAGGGGCCGAACACTGAAGCTTTCTTT
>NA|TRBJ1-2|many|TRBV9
CASSVVGDGGYGYTF
TGTGCCAGCAGCGTAGTTGGGGACGGGGGCTATGGCTACACCTTC
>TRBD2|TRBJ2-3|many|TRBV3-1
CASSRTASGRASTDTQYF
TGTGCCAGCAGCCGGACTGCTAGCGGGAGGGCTAGCACAGATACGCAGTATTTT
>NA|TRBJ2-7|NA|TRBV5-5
CASSPSGPLRGEQYF
TGTGCCAGCAGCCCGTCAGGTCCCCTACGGGGCGAGCAGTACTTC
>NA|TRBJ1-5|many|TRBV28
CASSFIPRQPQHF
TGTGCCAGCAGTTTTATCCCCCGGCAGCCCCAGCATTTT
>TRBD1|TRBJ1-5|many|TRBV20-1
CSARTGGDQPQHF
TGCAGTGCTAGGACAGGGGGCGACCAGCCCCAGCATTTT
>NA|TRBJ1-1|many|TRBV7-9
CASSPTGTAEAFF
TGTGCCAGCAGTCCCACAGGGACGGCTGAAGCTTTCTTT
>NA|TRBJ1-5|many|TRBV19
CASSIRVVQPQHF
TGTGCCAGTAGTATAAGGGTTGTTCAGCCCCAGCATTTT
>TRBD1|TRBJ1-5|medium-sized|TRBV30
CAWSPRTGAGQPQHF
TGTGCCTGGAGTCCTAGAACAGGGGCAGGCCAGCCCCAGCATTTT
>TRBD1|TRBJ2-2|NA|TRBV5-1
CASNLHRGSGTGELFF
TGCGCCAGCAACTTACACAGGGGTTCCGGGACCGGGGAGCTGTTTTTT
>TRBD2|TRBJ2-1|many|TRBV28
CASSPLAGGHNEQFF
TGTGCCAGCAGTCCCCTAGCGGGGGGGCACAATGAGCAGTTCTTC
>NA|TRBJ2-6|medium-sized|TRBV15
CATSRAGDGANVLTF
TGTGCCACCAGCAGAGCCGGGGATGGGGCCAACGTCCTGACTTTC
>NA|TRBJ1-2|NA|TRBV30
CAWSVLRLGTANYGYTF
TGTGCCTGGTCTGTTCTAAGGTTGGGTACGGCTAACTATGGCTACACCTTC
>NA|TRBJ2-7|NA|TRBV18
CASSPAHNQDASPYEQYF
TGTGCCAGCTCACCAGCCCACAACCAGGACGCTAGTCCCTACGAGCAGTACTTC
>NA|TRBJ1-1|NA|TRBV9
CASSVTDGWGLGTEAFF
TGTGCCAGCAGCGTAACGGACGGATGGGGCCTAGGGACTGAAGCTTTCTTT
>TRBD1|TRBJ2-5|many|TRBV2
CASKLDRDGETQYF
TGTGCCAGCAAGTTGGACAGGGATGGGGAGACCCAGTACTTC